These 18 T cell receptor beta chains were sequenced from one sample in a study of T cell clonotyping in hematopoietic cell transplantation (dated by TCRdb to about 2021). The library was generated by the immunoSEQ multiplex PCR assay. TCRdb holds this immuneACCESS table with in-frame rearrangements only. Some clones are missing; in checked studies, unresolved V genes explain under half, and the rest has no known cause. The sample profile shows 9,000 to 13,000 clones; roughly nine tenths of them were found once. The ten most abundant clones make up around 38% of the sample. This sample's time point label indicates: 180 days after allo-HCT. This sample comprised PBMCs, obtained 180 days after allogeneic stem cell transplant. Receptors were obtained from a male patient between 60 and 69 years old who had an allogeneic stem cell transplant from an unrelated donor, so the T cells may come from the graft donor. Some clones in this sample may be carry-over from other donors' samples.

In its sample, this clone was seen once. The chain has TRBV28 and TRBJ2-1; maybe TRBD1 (8 bases). CDR1 is MDHEN, CDR2 SYDVKM, per germline. This CDR3 spans 15 amino acids. V lost 6 bases, J lost 7 bases, and 19 bases lay in between. CDR3 region: CASSTGGGNLNEQFF. As DNA, the CDR3 is TGTGCCAGCAGCACAGGGGGGGGAAATTTGAATGAGCAGTTCTTC.

The chain carries TRBV7-3 and TRBJ2-7; D might be TRBD1 or TRBD2, each matching 6 bases. V lost 1 base to trimming and J lost 0 bases, with 10 bases between them. The CDR3 sequence is 15 residues long. Germline V gene lookup returns CDR1 SGHTA and CDR2 FQGTGA. As DNA, the CDR3 is TGTGCCAGCAGCTTAAGGGGGGCCAGCTCCTACGAGCAGTACTTC. Protein product: CASSLRGASSYEQYF.

The V and J genes are TRBV5-4 and TRBJ1-1, with no clear D. Germline V CDR1 and CDR2: SGHNT, YYREEE (reference sequence). Trimming shortened V by 0 bases and J by 3 bases, and 12 bases separated the two germline ends. There are 15 residues in the CDR3. The CDR3 DNA reads TGTGCCAGCAGCTTGGACCCGGGTGGGTACACTGAAGCTTTCTTT. The encoded protein is CASSLDPGGYTEAFF. The whole variable domain, remainder taken from reference TRBV5-4 and TRBJ1-1, is ETGVTQSPTHLIKTRGQQVTLRCSSQSGHNTVSWYQQALGQGPQFIFQYYREEENGRGNFPPRFSGLQFPNYSSELNVNALELDDSALYLCASSLDPGGYTEAFFGQGTRLTVV.

Remarks on this clone: The same CDR3 can be traced to other DNA sequences in this sample. The chain combines TRBV4-3 with TRBJ2-7; perhaps D is TRBD1 or TRBD2 (5 bases each). The CDR3 spans 15 residues. Germline V lookup: CDR1 LGHNA, CDR2 YSLEER. V dropped 0 bases and J dropped 3 bases, with 12 bases sitting between them. CDR3 sequence reads: CASSQDSSGGYEQYF. In DNA form, the CDR3 reads TGCGCCAGCAGCCAAGATTCCTCTGGGGGCTACGAGCAGTACTTC.

This chain links TRBV7-2 with TRBJ1-2, with 7 bases lining up with TRBD1. The CDR3 has 12 amino acids. V lost 1 base, J lost 7 bases, and 0 bases stayed unmatched. CDR1 and CDR2 (germline): SGHTA, FQGNSA. The DNA of the CDR3 is TGTGCCAGCAGCTTAGACAGGGGTGGCTACACCTTC. Translated, it gives CASSLDRGGYTF.

The chain employs TRBV27 and TRBJ2-7, with TRBD1 matching over 9 bases. Germline V gene sequence: CDR1 MNHEY, CDR2 SMNVEV (reference sequence). The CDR3 is made up of 15 amino acids. The V segment lost 4 bases and the J segment 4 bases; nucleotides outside the gene matches: 8. This chain's CDR3 is CASSSGTGFLYEQYF. The CDR3 DNA reads TGTGCCAGCAGTTCCGGGACAGGGTTTTTATACGAGCAGTACTTC.

The chain joins TRBV6-5 to TRBJ1-1; the D is unclear. CDR1 is MNHEY and CDR2 is SVGAGI in the germline V gene. This CDR3 region has 13 residues. With 4 bases removed from V and 1 base from J, the gap between germline ends came to 7 bases. The CDR3 region is CASSLGWNTEAFF. The CDR3 coding sequence is TGTGCCAGCAGTTTAGGGTGGAACACTGAAGCTTTCTTT.

The chain recombines TRBV14 with TRBJ1-4, with D possibly matching TRBD1 (5 bases). Germline V gene lookup returns CDR1 SGHDN and CDR2 FVKESK. The CDR3 has 14 residues. The ends were cut back, 3 bases at V and 8 bases at J, with 13 bases in the middle. This CDR3 reads CASSHVGPREKLFF. For the CDR3, the DNA is TGTGCCAGCAGCCATGTGGGACCGAGGGAAAAACTGTTTTTT.

This rearrangement joins TRBV9 to TRBJ2-5; D might be TRBD1 or TRBD2, each matching 5 bases. Trimming pared 3 bases from V and 3 bases from J, leaving 15 bases between. The CDR3 sequence is 15 residues long. Germline values: CDR1 SGDLS, CDR2 YYNGEE. Here the CDR3 reads CASSAGRPGEETQYF. The CDR3 nucleotides are TGTGCCAGCAGCGCGGGACGGCCAGGAGAAGAGACCCAGTACTTC.

In this sample, this clone turned up once. DNA of the CDR3: TGTGCCAGTAAAGGCGGGGTGGCCAACCCAGATACGCAGTATTTT. The encoded protein is CASKGGVANPDTQYF. The gene calls are TRBV19 and TRBJ2-3; possible D gene TRBD2, 6 bases. The V gene's germline CDR1 is LNHDA and CDR2 SQIVND (reference sequence). V was cut by 7 bases and J by 4 bases, with 18 bases left in between. The CDR3 is 15 amino acids.

The V call is TRBV27, the J call TRBJ2-7; either TRBD1 or TRBD2 may supply D (5 bases each). V was trimmed by 3 bases and J by 6 bases, leaving 15 bases between them. Germline-derived CDR1 and CDR2 are MNHEY and SMNVEV (reference sequence). The length of the CDR3 is 14 residues. CDR3: CASSFAQGVGEQYF. CDR3 bases: TGTGCCAGCAGTTTCGCCCAGGGAGTTGGCGAGCAGTACTTC.

This clone was counted a few times. The chain has TRBV4-3 and TRBJ1-2; D not resolved. The CDR3 length is 14 residues. Germline values: CDR1 LGHNA, CDR2 YSLEER. Trimming took off 1 base at V and 3 bases at J, with 9 bases between the two ends. The CDR3 is CASSQGHHDYGYTF. In nucleotides, the CDR3 is TGCGCCAGCAGCCAAGGACACCACGACTATGGCTACACCTTC.

The chain uses TRBV19 and TRBJ1-6; D possibly corresponds to TRBD1 (5 bases). Germline CDR1 and CDR2: LNHDA and SQIVND (reference sequence). Trimming left V 6 bases short and J 8 bases short, with 11 bases between. The length of the CDR3 is 13 residues. The CDR3 sequence: CASSPRVDSPLHF. Here the CDR3 DNA reads TGTGCCAGTAGCCCCAGGGTAGATTCACCCCTCCACTTT.

This chain uses TRBV25-1 with TRBJ1-4; D perhaps matches TRBD1 (5 bases). Germline assignment: CDR1 MGHDK and CDR2 SYGVNS. The V and J ends lost 4 bases and 5 bases respectively, with 11 bases between them. The length of the CDR3 is 14 residues. The CDR3 bases are TGTGCCAGCAGTGCGTCGTGGGGGAATGAAAAACTGTTTTTT. Translation: CASSASWGNEKLFF.

The rearrangement uses TRBV18 and TRBJ1-1; the D gene is possibly TRBD1 (5 bases). This CDR3 is built from 12 residues. Trimming pared 6 bases from V and 2 bases from J, leaving 7 bases between. Germline V CDR1 and CDR2: KGHSH, LQKENI. The CDR3 region is CASSDSNTEAFF. As DNA, the CDR3 is TGTGCCAGCTCCGACAGTAACACTGAAGCTTTCTTT.

This clone showed up just once. The chain links TRBV10-3 to TRBJ1-1; possibly TRBD1 for D (5 bases). There are 15 residues in the CDR3. Germline values: CDR1 ENHRY, CDR2 SYGVKD. Trimming cost V 10 bases and J 4 bases, with 22 bases left between them. DNA for the CDR3: TGTGCCACGTGGGACCGTTTGAGGCGAGCCACTGAAGCTTTCTTT. Protein sequence: CATWDRLRRATEAFF.

The chain carries TRBV19 and TRBJ2-3; 12 bases are a match to TRBD2. The CDR3 consists of 17 residues. Trimming took 3 bases from V and 6 from J; bases not matched to a gene: 10. Germline V gene lookup returns CDR1 LNHDA and CDR2 SQIVND (reference sequence). CDR3 in amino acids: CASSILAGTSGFDTQYF. CDR3 sequence (DNA): TGTGCCAGTAGTATCCTGGCCGGGACTAGCGGGTTTGATACGCAGTATTTT.

The chain joins TRBV7-2 to TRBJ2-5; D is possibly TRBD1 or TRBD2 (5 bases each). The CDR3 is 13 residues long. Germline CDR1 SGHTA, CDR2 FQGNSA. V was cut by 5 bases and J by 7 bases, with 14 bases left in between. CDR3 residues: CASSPRFGGTQYF. The CDR3 nucleotides are TGTGCCAGCAGCCCCAGGTTTGGGGGGACCCAGTACTTC.